Shown below are 7 T cell receptor beta chains from a single sample sequenced in a study of blood T cell repertoires in COVID-19. Assay: immunoSEQ multiplex PCR; the TCRdb copy retains only in-frame clones and omits some. The data show around 400,000 clones, approximately 89% seen once. Sequences were obtained from peripheral blood. All receptors come from a young woman with COVID-19, enrolled during active disease.

The gene calls are TRBV2 and TRBJ1-5; D unclear. Germline V CDR1 and CDR2: SNHLY, FYNNEI. V shed 1 base and J shed 5 bases, with 15 bases lying between them. This CDR3 spans 16 amino acids. CDR3 DNA: TGTGCCAGCAGTGAAGGGAGGGTGGGCGGCGATCAGCCCCAGCATTTT. It translates to CASSEGRVGGDQPQHF.

V is TRBV5-1 and J is TRBJ2-7, with unresolved D. Germline V gives CDR1 SGHRS, CDR2 YFSETQ. The germline V and J ends were trimmed by 0 bases and 9 bases, with 10 bases remaining between them. The CDR3 is 12 residues long. CDR3 DNA: TGCGCCAGCAGCTTGGACTCCATCGGGCAGTACTTC. Amino acids: CASSLDSIGQYF.

This clone has only a few counts. The CDR3 nucleotides read TGTGCCAGCAGCGTAGGACACCTTCGCTCCTACGAGCAGTACTTC. Protein: CASSVGHLRSYEQYF. The chain employs TRBV9 and TRBJ2-7; no clear D. Germline V gene lookup returns CDR1 SGDLS and CDR2 YYNGEE. This CDR3 comprises 15 residues. Trimming took off 0 bases at V and 0 bases at J, with 10 bases between the two ends.

This clone was recorded once. The genes are TRBV11-2 and TRBJ2-7; D is ambiguous. The CDR3 sequence is 12 residues long. The germline V and J ends were trimmed by 1 base and 9 bases, with 10 bases remaining between them. The V gene's germline CDR1 is SGHAT and CDR2 FQNNGV. Written as DNA, the CDR3 is TGTGCCAGCAGCTTAGGTTCCCTCGGGCAGTACTTC. Translated, it gives CASSLGSLGQYF.

The chain carries TRBV18 and TRBJ2-7; 8 bases agree with TRBD2. V was clipped by 3 bases and J by 7 bases; unmatched bases: 8. The germline V gene encodes CDR1 KGHSH and CDR2 LQKENI. The CDR3 length is 14 residues. As DNA, the CDR3 is TGTGCCAGCTCACCGGTCGGGGGGGGTCGTGAGCAGTACTTC. Residues: CASSPVGGGREQYF.

V gene TRBV9 combines with J gene TRBJ2-5; D is undetermined. CDR3 length equals 12 residues. Germline V gene lookup returns CDR1 SGDLS and CDR2 YYNGEE. V was cut by 4 bases and J by 3 bases, with 7 bases left in between. CDR3 residues: CASSLSEETQYF. The CDR3 bases are TGTGCCAGCAGCTTATCGGAAGAGACCCAGTACTTC.

The V call is TRBV18, the J call TRBJ2-2; D not resolved. CDR3 length equals 15 residues. Deletions cut 1 base from V and 1 base from J, with 7 bases between. Germline-derived CDR1 and CDR2 are KGHSH and LQKENI. The CDR3 bases are TGTGCCAGCTCACCACGGCATTGGAACACCGGGGAGCTGTTTTTT. Translation gives CASSPRHWNTGELFF.